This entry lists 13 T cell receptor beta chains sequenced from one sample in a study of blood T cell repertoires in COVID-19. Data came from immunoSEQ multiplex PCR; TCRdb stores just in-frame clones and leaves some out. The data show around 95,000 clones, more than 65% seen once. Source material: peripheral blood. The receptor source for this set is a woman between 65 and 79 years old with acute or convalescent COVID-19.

This CDR3 reads CASSLPGTGQYV. The CDR3, as DNA: TGTGCCAGCAGCTTGCCCGGGACAGGGCAGTACGTC. The rearrangement links TRBV7-9 to TRBJ2-7, with 8 bases that match TRBD1. V shed 3 bases and J 9 bases; nucleotides not matched to a gene: 4. This CDR3 is built from 12 residues. Per the germline V gene, CDR1 is SEHNR and CDR2 is FQNEAQ (reference sequence).

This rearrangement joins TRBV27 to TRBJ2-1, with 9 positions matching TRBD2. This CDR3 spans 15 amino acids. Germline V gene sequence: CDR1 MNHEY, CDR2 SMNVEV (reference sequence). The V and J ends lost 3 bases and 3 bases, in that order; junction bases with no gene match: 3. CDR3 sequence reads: CASSFGSGGYNEQFF. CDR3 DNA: TGTGCCAGCAGTTTTGGTAGCGGGGGCTACAATGAGCAGTTCTTC.

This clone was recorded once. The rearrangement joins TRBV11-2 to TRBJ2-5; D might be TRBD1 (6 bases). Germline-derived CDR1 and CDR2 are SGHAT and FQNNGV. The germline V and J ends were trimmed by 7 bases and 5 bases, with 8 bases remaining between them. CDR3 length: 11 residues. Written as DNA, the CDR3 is TGTGCCAGCACCCAGGGGGAGACCCAGTACTTC. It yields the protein CASTQGETQYF.

The CDR3 region has the DNA TGCGCCAGCAGCTTACTAGCGAACCCCCCCTACAATGAGCAGTTCTTC. It codes for CASSLLANPPYNEQFF. V is TRBV5-1 and J is TRBJ2-1; 7 nucleotides align to TRBD2. This CDR3 contains 16 residues. The V segment lost 2 bases and the J segment 2 bases; nucleotides outside the gene matches: 7. The germline CDR1 and CDR2 sequences are SGHRS and YFSETQ.

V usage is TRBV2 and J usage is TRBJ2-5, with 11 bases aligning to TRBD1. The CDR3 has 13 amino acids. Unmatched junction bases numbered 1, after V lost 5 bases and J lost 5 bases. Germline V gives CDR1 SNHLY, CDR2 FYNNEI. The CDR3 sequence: CASSRDRGETQYF. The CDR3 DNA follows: TGTGCCAGCAGTAGGGACAGGGGGGAGACCCAGTACTTC.

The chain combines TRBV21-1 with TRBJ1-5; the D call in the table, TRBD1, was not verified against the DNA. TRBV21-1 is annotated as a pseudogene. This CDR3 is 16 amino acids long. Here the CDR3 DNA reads TGTGCCAGCAGCTCGCACCGGGACATTAGCAATCAGCCCCAGCATTTT. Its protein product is CASSSHRDISNQPQHF.

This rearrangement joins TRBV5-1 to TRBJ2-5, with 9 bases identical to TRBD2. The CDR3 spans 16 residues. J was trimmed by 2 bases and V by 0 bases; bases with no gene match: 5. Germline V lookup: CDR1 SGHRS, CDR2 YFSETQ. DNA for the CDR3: TGCGCCAGCAGCTTGGCGGTTAGCGGGGGACAAGAGACCCAGTACTTC. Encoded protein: CASSLAVSGGQETQYF.

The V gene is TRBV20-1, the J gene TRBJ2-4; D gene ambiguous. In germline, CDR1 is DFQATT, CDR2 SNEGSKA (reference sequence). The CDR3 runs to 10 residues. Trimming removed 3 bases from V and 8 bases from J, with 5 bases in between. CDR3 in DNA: TGCAGTGCTAGGGGCGACATTCAGTACTTC. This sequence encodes CSARGDIQYF.

The CDR3 loop is CASSSPLRGATEAFF. The CDR3 nucleotides read TGTGCCAGCAGTTCACCCCTCCGGGGGGCCACTGAAGCTTTCTTT. This chain uses TRBV6-5 with TRBJ1-1; D is possibly TRBD1 (6 bases). The CDR3 consists of 15 residues. Germline V lookup: CDR1 MNHEY, CDR2 SVGAGI. V shed 4 bases and J shed 4 bases, with 16 bases lying between them.

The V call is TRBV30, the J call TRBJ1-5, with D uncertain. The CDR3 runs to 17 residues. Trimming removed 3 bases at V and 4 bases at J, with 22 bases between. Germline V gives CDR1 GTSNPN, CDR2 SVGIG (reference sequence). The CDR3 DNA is TGTGCCTGGAGCCCCGGAGGTACGGGGTCCTTTAATCAGCCCCAGCATTTT. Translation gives CAWSPGGTGSFNQPQHF.

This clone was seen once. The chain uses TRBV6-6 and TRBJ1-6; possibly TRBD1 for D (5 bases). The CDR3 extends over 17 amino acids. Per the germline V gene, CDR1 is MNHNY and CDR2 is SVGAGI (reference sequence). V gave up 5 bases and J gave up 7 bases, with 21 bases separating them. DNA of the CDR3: TGTGCCAGCAGTCGAGCCAAACAGACAGCGTCAAATTCACCCCTCCACTTT. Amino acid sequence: CASSRAKQTASNSPLHF.

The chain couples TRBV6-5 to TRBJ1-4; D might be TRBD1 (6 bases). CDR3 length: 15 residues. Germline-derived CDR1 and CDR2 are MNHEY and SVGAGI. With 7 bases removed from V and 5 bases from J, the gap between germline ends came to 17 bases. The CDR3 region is CASNPSDSENEKLFF. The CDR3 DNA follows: TGTGCCAGCAACCCTTCGGACAGCGAGAATGAAAAACTGTTTTTT.

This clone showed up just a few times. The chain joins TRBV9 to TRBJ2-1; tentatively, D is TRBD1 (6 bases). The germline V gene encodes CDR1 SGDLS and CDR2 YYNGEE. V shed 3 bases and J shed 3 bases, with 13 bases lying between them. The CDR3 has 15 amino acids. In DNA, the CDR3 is TGTGCCAGCAGCGGATCGACAGGAATCTACAATGAGCAGTTCTTC. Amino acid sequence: CASSGSTGIYNEQFF.